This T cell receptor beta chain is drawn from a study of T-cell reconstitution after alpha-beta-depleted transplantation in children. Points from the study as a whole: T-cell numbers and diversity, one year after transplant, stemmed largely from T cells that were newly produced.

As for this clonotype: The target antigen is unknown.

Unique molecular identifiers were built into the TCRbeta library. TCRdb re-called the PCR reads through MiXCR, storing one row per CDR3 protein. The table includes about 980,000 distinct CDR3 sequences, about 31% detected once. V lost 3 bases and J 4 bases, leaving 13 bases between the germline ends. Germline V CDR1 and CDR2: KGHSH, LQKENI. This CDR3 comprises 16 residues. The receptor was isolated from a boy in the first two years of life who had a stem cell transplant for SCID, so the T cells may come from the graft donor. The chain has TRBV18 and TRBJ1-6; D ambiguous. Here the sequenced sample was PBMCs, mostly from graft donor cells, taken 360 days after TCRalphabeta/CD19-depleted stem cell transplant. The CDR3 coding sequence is TGTGCCAGCTCACCGGACGGAACTTCATATAATTCACCCCTCCACTTT. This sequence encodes CASSPDGTSYNSPLHF.